Below are 8 T cell receptor beta chains sequenced from a single sample in a study of T cell responses to AZD1222 COVID-19 vaccine. The method was immunoSEQ multiplex PCR; TCRdb's version includes in-frame clones alone and lacks a portion of them. The sample has roughly 160,000 clones, about 90% seen once. The sequenced sample was peripheral blood, obtained on day 0 of MenACWY control vaccination. These receptors were taken from an adult in good health.

The genes are TRBV9 and TRBJ2-3, with 11 nucleotides matching TRBD2. CDR1 is SGDLS and CDR2 is YYNGEE in the germline V gene. The ends lost 0 bases at V and 4 bases at J; junction bases unmatched: 4. CDR3 length equals 16 residues. DNA of the CDR3: TGTGCCAGCAGCGTAGGACTAGCGGGACCGGCAGATACGCAGTATTTT. Its protein is CASSVGLAGPADTQYF.

The V and J genes are TRBV28 and TRBJ2-3; the match to TRBD2 covers 10 bases. With 6 bases clipped from V and 5 bases from J, the junction kept 20 bases outside the gene matches. Germline V gene sequence: CDR1 MDHEN, CDR2 SYDVKM. This CDR3 contains 19 residues. The CDR3 bases are TGTGCCAGCAGCCCCACGTTCGAGCGGGAGGGCTTGGGTGGAGATACGCAGTATTTT. This translates into CASSPTFEREGLGGDTQYF.

The rearrangement joins TRBV7-2 to TRBJ1-2; 9 bases match TRBD1. J was trimmed by 7 bases and V by 5 bases; bases with no gene match: 5. Germline CDR1 reads SGHTA; CDR2 reads FQGNSA. This CDR3 has 13 amino acids. The CDR3 is CASSGDRESGYTF. The DNA for the CDR3 is TGTGCCAGCAGCGGGGACAGGGAGAGTGGCTACACCTTC.

The chain employs TRBV5-1 and TRBJ1-2; D unclear. V lost 0 bases, J lost 4 bases, and 10 bases lay in between. CDR3 length: 14 amino acids. CDR1 is SGHRS and CDR2 is YFSETQ in the germline V gene. The CDR3 protein is CASSLESVLYGYTF. The DNA for the CDR3 is TGCGCCAGCAGCTTGGAGTCAGTACTCTATGGCTACACCTTC.

The chain is built from TRBV19 and TRBJ1-5; TRBD1 aligns across 9 bases. This CDR3 spans 15 amino acids. The V gene end was trimmed by 5 bases and the J gene end by 4 bases; junction bases not matched to a gene: 6. Germline lookup yields CDR1 LNHDA and CDR2 SQIVND (reference sequence). For the CDR3, the DNA is TGTGCCAGTAGTCCACAGGGGGCTGTGAATCAGCCCCAGCATTTT. It translates to CASSPQGAVNQPQHF.

CDR3 in DNA: TGTGCCAGCAGCTTGGGTGACACCATATATTTT. The encoded protein is CASSLGDTIYF. The chain recombines TRBV13 with TRBJ1-3; D is undetermined. Deletions cut 3 bases from V and 8 bases from J, with 5 bases between. The CDR3 is 11 residues long. Per germline, CDR1 PRHDT and CDR2 FYEKMQ (reference sequence).

CDR3 sequence reads: CASSYGTSQETQYF. Here the CDR3 DNA reads TGTGCCAGCAGTTACGGGACTTCACAAGAGACCCAGTACTTC. This rearrangement joins TRBV6-5 to TRBJ2-5; TRBD2 is a possible D gene (6 bases). The germline V gene encodes CDR1 MNHEY and CDR2 SVGAGI. This CDR3 region has 14 residues. The V and J ends lost 2 bases and 2 bases respectively, with 9 bases between them.

The chain links TRBV6-5 to TRBJ1-2; D unresolved. Trimming removed 7 bases at V and 4 bases at J, with 19 bases between. The CDR3 spans 15 residues. CDR1 MNHEY and CDR2 SVGAGI come from the germline V gene. Written as DNA, the CDR3 is TGTGCCAGCACCAAAACTCCCGGGATAATCTATGGCTACACCTTC. Translating gives CASTKTPGIIYGYTF.